Presented here are 26 T cell receptor beta chains from one specimen sequenced in a study of Tregs in tolerant kidney transplant recipients. The method was immunoSEQ multiplex PCR; TCRdb's version includes in-frame clones alone and lacks a portion of them. Among around 85,000 clones listed, approximately 90% were seen once. Sample: Tregs from blood, taken before the transplant. The receptors shown here come from a human donor who received a combined kidney and bone marrow transplant.

The chain is built from TRBV7-9 and TRBJ1-1; 8 nucleotides match TRBD1. The CDR3 contains 12 residues. Germline V gene sequence: CDR1 SEHNR, CDR2 FQNEAQ (reference sequence). V shed 7 bases, J shed 11 bases, and the junction held 9 bases outside the gene matches. The DNA of the CDR3 is TGTGCCAGCACCATACAGGGGGAGGGGGCTTTCTTT. Amino acids: CASTIQGEGAFF.

This sequence joins TRBV18 and TRBJ2-5, with a tentative D call TRBD2 (6 bases). The ends were cut back, 6 bases at V and 1 base at J, with 15 bases in the middle. Looked up from germline, CDR1 is KGHSH and CDR2 is LQKENI. The CDR3 runs 15 residues. CDR3 sequence reads: CASSHAAGSQETQYF. CDR3 in DNA: TGTGCCAGCTCCCACGCGGCGGGATCCCAAGAGACCCAGTACTTC.

This clone was observed once. This rearrangement joins TRBV19 to TRBJ2-3, with 7 bases that match TRBD2. CDR1 and CDR2 from the germline V gene are LNHDA and SQIVND (reference sequence). V shed 5 bases, J shed 0 bases, and the junction held 5 bases outside the gene matches. The CDR3 length is 15 residues. The CDR3 reads CASSSWGGSTDTQYF. The CDR3 nucleotides read TGTGCCAGTAGTTCCTGGGGAGGGAGCACAGATACGCAGTATTTT.

Concerning this clone: This CDR3 is also generated by other DNA sequences in the sample. This rearrangement joins TRBV4-2 to TRBJ2-7; the D is unclear. The CDR3 runs to 18 residues. The germline V gene has CDR1 LGHNA and CDR2 YNFKEQ. The germline V and J ends were trimmed by 1 base and 0 bases, with 19 bases remaining between them. The CDR3 is CASSQGVRKDLGSYEQYF. For the CDR3, the DNA is TGTGCCAGCAGCCAAGGAGTTAGGAAGGACCTCGGCTCCTACGAGCAGTACTTC.

The chain recombines TRBV27 with TRBJ1-2; D possibly corresponds to TRBD1 (6 bases). V dropped 4 bases and J dropped 7 bases, with 19 bases sitting between them. Per the germline V gene, CDR1 is MNHEY and CDR2 is SMNVEV (reference sequence). The CDR3 is 15 residues long. The CDR3 reads CASSSAPQGIGGYTF. The CDR3 DNA reads TGTGCCAGCAGTTCCGCCCCTCAGGGGATAGGTGGCTACACCTTC.

The chain employs TRBV7-2 and TRBJ2-3; perhaps TRBD1 as D (6 bases). Germline V CDR1 and CDR2: SGHTA, FQGNSA. V was shortened by 1 base and J by 3 bases, with 8 bases between the two germline ends. This CDR3 has 14 residues. The CDR3 DNA is TGTGCCAGCAGCTTAGGGCAGGGGACAGATACGCAGTATTTT. This gives the protein CASSLGQGTDTQYF.

This chain connects TRBV27 to TRBJ1-5, with 8 bases lining up with TRBD1. There are 18 residues in the CDR3. Germline loops: CDR1 MNHEY, CDR2 SMNVEV (reference sequence). Trimming took 6 bases from V and 0 from J; bases not matched to a gene: 13. In DNA form, the CDR3 reads TGTGCCAGCAGCGAGACAGGGGCCGTGTTCCATAGCAATCAGCCCCAGCATTTT. Its translation is CASSETGAVFHSNQPQHF.

The gene calls are TRBV5-1 and TRBJ2-3, with TRBD2 matching 9 bases. CDR1 and CDR2 (germline): SGHRS, YFSETQ. This CDR3 contains 17 residues. J gave up 0 bases and V 3 bases, and 8 bases lay outside the gene matches. Here the CDR3 reads CASSWVRREGSTDTQYF. DNA of the CDR3: TGCGCCAGCAGCTGGGTACGGCGGGAGGGGAGCACAGATACGCAGTATTTT.

This clone has just one count. The chain links TRBV25-1 to TRBJ2-1; 12 positions agree with TRBD2. Looked up from germline, CDR1 is MGHDK and CDR2 is SYGVNS. This CDR3 region has 16 residues. Trimming cost V 7 bases and J 9 bases; bases outside gene matches: 13. CDR3 DNA sequence: TGTGCCAGCACCGAACCCGGACTAGCGGGACGCAGTGAGCAGTTCTTC. Translated: CASTEPGLAGRSEQFF.

This clone was detected only a few times. The chain has TRBV6-6 and TRBJ2-2; a weak D match, TRBD1 (6 bases). V lost 2 bases and J lost 8, with 9 bases in between. Germline-derived CDR1 and CDR2 are MNHNY and SVGAGI (reference sequence). This CDR3 spans 13 amino acids. This CDR3 is CASSYVGAGELFF. The CDR3, as DNA: TGTGCCAGCAGTTACGTGGGGGCGGGGGAGCTGTTTTTT.

The chain uses TRBV6-1 and TRBJ2-2; TRBD1 matches at 9 bases. Germline CDR1 and CDR2: MNHNS and SASEGT. V lost 4 bases to trimming and J lost 6 bases; unmatched junction nucleotides: 6. The CDR3 consists of 15 residues. This CDR3 reads CASSVGQGGAGELFF. CDR3 nucleotide sequence: TGTGCCAGCAGTGTGGGACAGGGCGGCGCCGGGGAGCTGTTTTTT.

Turning to this clone: At the DNA level, this CDR3 is encoded by other sequences in the same sample as well. The rearrangement links TRBV2 to TRBJ1-1; no definite D call. The V end lost 6 bases, the J end lost 2 bases, and 7 bases lay between the germline ends. The CDR3 covers 12 residues. Germline V lookup: CDR1 SNHLY, CDR2 FYNNEI. The CDR3 is CASSELNTEAFF. Written as DNA, the CDR3 is TGTGCCAGCAGCGAACTCAACACTGAAGCTTTCTTT.

This chain connects TRBV5-1 to TRBJ1-5; tentative D call: TRBD1 (5 bases). Germline V gives CDR1 SGHRS, CDR2 YFSETQ. The length of the CDR3 is 14 residues. Trimming removed 0 bases from V and 2 bases from J, with 6 bases in between. CDR3 sequence: CASSLGGGNQPQHF. The CDR3 DNA follows: TGCGCCAGCAGCTTGGGAGGGGGCAATCAGCCCCAGCATTTT.

This chain uses TRBV2 with TRBJ2-5; 12 bases align to TRBD1. The V gene end was trimmed by 7 bases and the J gene end by 5 bases; junction bases not matched to a gene: 5. The CDR3 is 14 residues long. From germline, CDR1 is SNHLY and CDR2 FYNNEI. The CDR3 DNA follows: TGTGCCAGCACCGGGACAGGGGGCAGGGAGACCCAGTACTTC. Its protein product is CASTGTGGRETQYF. Looking up the rest from reference TRBV2 and TRBJ2-5 gives the full variable domain: EPEVTQTPSHQVTQMGQEVILRCVPISNHLYFYWYRQILGQKVEFLVSFYNNEISEKSEIFDDQFSVERPDGSNFTLKIRSTKLEDSAMYFCASTGTGGRETQYFGPGTRLLVL.

The chain combines TRBV18 with TRBJ1-2; the match to TRBD1 covers 7 bases. Germline V CDR1 and CDR2: KGHSH, LQKENI. The CDR3 loop spans 17 amino acids. V was clipped by 1 base and J by 0 bases; unmatched bases: 8. Here the CDR3 reads CASSPLGGQGANYGYTF. The DNA for the CDR3 is TGTGCCAGCTCACCACTTGGCGGTCAGGGGGCTAACTATGGCTACACCTTC. Using reference TRBV18 and TRBJ1-2 for the parts outside the CDR3, the full variable domain is NAGVMQNPRHLVRRRGQEARLRCSPMKGHSHVYWYRQLPEEGLKFMVYLQKENIIDESGMPKERFSAEFPKEGPSILRIQQVVRGDSAAYFCASSPLGGQGANYGYTFGSGTRLTVV.

V is TRBV4-2 and J is TRBJ2-1, with 10 positions matching TRBD2. V lost 0 bases to trimming and J lost 7 bases; unmatched junction nucleotides: 12. CDR1 is LGHNA, CDR2 YNFKEQ, per germline. This CDR3 contains 18 residues. In nucleotides, the CDR3 is TGTGCCAGCAGCCAAGATGTCAGCGGGAGGGCTATTCCGAATGAGCAGTTCTTC. Protein product: CASSQDVSGRAIPNEQFF.

This clone showed up just once. V usage is TRBV15 and J usage is TRBJ1-4; unclear D gene. CDR1 and CDR2 (germline): LNHNV, YYDKDF (reference sequence). This CDR3 is 19 amino acids long. The V gene lost 0 bases and the J gene lost 0 bases, with 17 bases spanning the gap. The CDR3 nucleotides are TGTGCCACCAGCAGAGATTCCTCCCTGTACACTGCAACTAATGAAAAACTGTTTTTT. This gives the protein CATSRDSSLYTATNEKLFF. Drawing the rest from reference TRBV15 and TRBJ1-4, the complete variable domain is DAMVIQNPRYQVTQFGKPVTLSCSQTLNHNVMYWYQQKSSQAPKLLFHYYDKDFNNEADTPDNFQSRRPNTSFCFLDIRSPGLGDTAMYLCATSRDSSLYTATNEKLFFGSGTQLSVL.

This clone was seen a few times. CDR3 coding DNA: TGCGCCAGCAGTCCCCAGCGGGAGGGGTACGAGCAGTACTTC. It specifies CASSPQREGYEQYF. J is TRBJ2-7 and V is TRBV10-1; 10 bases agree with TRBD2. V lost 5 bases to trimming and J lost 4 bases; unmatched junction nucleotides: 5. Germline CDR1 is WNHNN and CDR2 is SYGVQD (reference sequence). CDR3 length equals 14 residues.

V gene TRBV2 combines with J gene TRBJ1-5, with TRBD1 matching over 9 bases. Trimming took 8 bases from V and 1 from J; bases not matched to a gene: 9. From germline, CDR1 is SNHLY and CDR2 FYNNEI. The length of the CDR3 is 16 residues. The CDR3 DNA reads as TGTGCCAGCTTCCGGGACAGGGTATTGAGCAATCAGCCCCAGCATTTT. Amino acids: CASFRDRVLSNQPQHF.

The V gene is TRBV6-5, the J gene TRBJ1-1; D remains ambiguous. Trimming took off 0 bases at V and 1 base at J, with 3 bases between the two ends. The CDR3 contains 13 residues. Germline assignment: CDR1 MNHEY and CDR2 SVGAGI. CDR3 loop: CASSYSWNTEAFF. The CDR3 region has the DNA TGTGCCAGCAGTTACTCGTGGAACACTGAAGCTTTCTTT.

The table lists this clone with a count of one. The CDR3 DNA reads as TGCGCCAGCGCCCGTACTGACAGCTCCTCCTACGAGCAGTACTTC. Amino acid sequence: CASARTDSSSYEQYF. This rearrangement joins TRBV4-1 to TRBJ2-7; a weak D match, TRBD1 (5 bases). Trimming cost V 8 bases and J 0 bases, with 17 bases left between them. The germline CDR1 and CDR2 sequences are MGHRA and YSYEKL. The CDR3 has 15 residues.

DNA of the CDR3: TGTGCCAGCAGTGCCCCCTACGAGCAGTACTTC. This encodes CASSAPYEQYF. The chain recombines TRBV6-1 with TRBJ2-7, with unresolved D. The germline CDR1 and CDR2 sequences are MNHNS and SASEGT. The CDR3 spans 11 residues. V was trimmed by 4 bases and J by 2 bases, leaving 3 bases between them.

V gene TRBV7-7 combines with J gene TRBJ2-3, with a possible D match to TRBD2 (5 bases). CDR3 size: 13 residues. Germline lookup yields CDR1 SSHAT and CDR2 FNYEAQ (reference sequence). V shed 4 bases and J shed 4 bases, with 9 bases lying between them. The CDR3 loop reads CASSSGNADTQYF. The DNA for the CDR3 is TGTGCCAGCAGCTCGGGAAACGCAGATACGCAGTATTTT.

The J gene is TRBJ2-3, the V gene TRBV7-3; a possible D gene is TRBD2 (6 bases). The length of the CDR3 is 13 residues. Germline CDR1 SGHTA, CDR2 FQGTGA. Trimming removed 3 bases from V and 6 bases from J, with 10 bases in between. The CDR3 protein is CASSFKGGDTQYF. The DNA of the CDR3 is TGTGCCAGCAGCTTCAAGGGAGGCGATACGCAGTATTTT. The full variable domain, in which reference TRBV7-3 and TRBJ2-3 provide the parts outside the CDR3, is GAGVSQTPSNKVTEKGKYVELRCDPISGHTALYWYRQSLGQGPEFLIYFQGTGAADDSGLPNDRFFAVRPEGSVSTLKIQRTERGDSAVYLCASSFKGGDTQYFGPGTRLTVL.

This clone was picked up one time. This chain connects TRBV28 to TRBJ1-4; D is unresolved. Between the trimmed V and J ends, which lost 6 bases and 7 bases, there was a span of 21 bases. This CDR3 has 16 amino acids. Germline assignment: CDR1 MDHEN and CDR2 SYDVKM. CDR3 nucleotides: TGTGCCAGCAGACCACCCCCTAGGTTGGGAGGTGAAAAACTGTTTTTT. Amino acids: CASRPPPRLGGEKLFF. Complete variable domain (other parts from reference TRBV28 and TRBJ1-4): DVKVTQSSRYLVKRTGEKVFLECVQDMDHENMFWYRQDPGLGLRLIYFSYDVKMKEKGDIPEGYSVSREKKERFSLILESASTNQTSMYLCASRPPPRLGGEKLFFGSGTQLSVL.

The rearrangement uses TRBV5-1 and TRBJ2-5; TRBD2 aligns across 8 bases. The J call is in doubt because the DNA end fits TRBJ2-7 better. In germline, CDR1 is SGHRS, CDR2 YFSETQ. This CDR3 region has 16 residues. The CDR3 spells CASSPVGRAGSYEQYF. The DNA for the CDR3 is TGCGCCAGCAGCCCGGTCGGGAGGGCGGGATCCTACGAGCAGTACTTC.